The clone carrying this T cell receptor beta chain was detected ten times or more. The antigen is not known. They built TCR cDNA with 5'RACE template switching, a step that put in a universal primer site and UMIs. One entry per CDR3 protein, called by TCRdb with MiXCR from the 5' RACE reads. The data hold roughly 310,000 distinct CDR3 sequences, with roughly 3.5% observed a single time. These data come from a study of T cells after yellow fever vaccination. Background on the study: Libraries from low-cell-number fractions were prepared with the SMART-Seq v4 Ultra Low Input RNA kit. Study-wide results and limits: Post-booster repertoires again held most primary-vaccination clones (approximately 96% CD4, approximately 90% CD8). Few clonotypes appeared in both CD4 and CD8 compartments.

Germline CDR1 WSHSY, CDR2 SAAADI. This CDR3 has 14 residues. The V end was cut by 7 bases, the J end by 4 bases, with 14 bases between. Sample: PBMCs, taken on the day of the yellow fever booster vaccination. This clonotype originated in a man aged 18 to 29 who received the YFV17D yellow fever vaccine. The chain carries TRBV10-2 and TRBJ1-5, with D perhaps matching TRBD1 (5 bases). This CDR3 is CASKGPGGNQPQHF. CDR3 DNA sequence: TGCGCCAGCAAAGGTCCGGGGGGGAATCAGCCCCAGCATTTT.